The TCR beta chain described here comes from a study of cytomegalovirus exposure and HLA in healthy donors. Germline V gene data show CDR1 as SGHRS and CDR2 as YFSETQ. Trimming pared 4 bases from V and 5 bases from J, leaving 10 bases between. This CDR3 contains 13 residues. Study results and caveats: Some public TCRs appeared in many individuals, while most sequences were rare. The finding came from a later analysis; first-cohort TCR clusters tended to co-occur in the roughly 110 validation repertoires. A few CMV-associated chains proved CMV antigen-specific in vitro. A list of approximately 150 TCR beta chains associated with cytomegalovirus was given.

A word on this clone: Its antigen is still unknown.

Sequencing used immunoSEQ multiplex PCR; TCRdb keeps in-frame clones, though not all of them. The data show about 73,000 clones, with about 94% seen just once and about 3.5% held by the top ten. The clonotype comes from a woman under 30 in good health and CMV-seropositive. Sequencing was done on a sample of PBMCs. V usage is TRBV5-1 and J usage is TRBJ2-1; maybe TRBD1 (5 bases). CDR3: CASSQRGDNEQFF. The DNA of the CDR3 is TGCGCCAGCAGCCAAAGGGGTGACAATGAGCAGTTCTTC.